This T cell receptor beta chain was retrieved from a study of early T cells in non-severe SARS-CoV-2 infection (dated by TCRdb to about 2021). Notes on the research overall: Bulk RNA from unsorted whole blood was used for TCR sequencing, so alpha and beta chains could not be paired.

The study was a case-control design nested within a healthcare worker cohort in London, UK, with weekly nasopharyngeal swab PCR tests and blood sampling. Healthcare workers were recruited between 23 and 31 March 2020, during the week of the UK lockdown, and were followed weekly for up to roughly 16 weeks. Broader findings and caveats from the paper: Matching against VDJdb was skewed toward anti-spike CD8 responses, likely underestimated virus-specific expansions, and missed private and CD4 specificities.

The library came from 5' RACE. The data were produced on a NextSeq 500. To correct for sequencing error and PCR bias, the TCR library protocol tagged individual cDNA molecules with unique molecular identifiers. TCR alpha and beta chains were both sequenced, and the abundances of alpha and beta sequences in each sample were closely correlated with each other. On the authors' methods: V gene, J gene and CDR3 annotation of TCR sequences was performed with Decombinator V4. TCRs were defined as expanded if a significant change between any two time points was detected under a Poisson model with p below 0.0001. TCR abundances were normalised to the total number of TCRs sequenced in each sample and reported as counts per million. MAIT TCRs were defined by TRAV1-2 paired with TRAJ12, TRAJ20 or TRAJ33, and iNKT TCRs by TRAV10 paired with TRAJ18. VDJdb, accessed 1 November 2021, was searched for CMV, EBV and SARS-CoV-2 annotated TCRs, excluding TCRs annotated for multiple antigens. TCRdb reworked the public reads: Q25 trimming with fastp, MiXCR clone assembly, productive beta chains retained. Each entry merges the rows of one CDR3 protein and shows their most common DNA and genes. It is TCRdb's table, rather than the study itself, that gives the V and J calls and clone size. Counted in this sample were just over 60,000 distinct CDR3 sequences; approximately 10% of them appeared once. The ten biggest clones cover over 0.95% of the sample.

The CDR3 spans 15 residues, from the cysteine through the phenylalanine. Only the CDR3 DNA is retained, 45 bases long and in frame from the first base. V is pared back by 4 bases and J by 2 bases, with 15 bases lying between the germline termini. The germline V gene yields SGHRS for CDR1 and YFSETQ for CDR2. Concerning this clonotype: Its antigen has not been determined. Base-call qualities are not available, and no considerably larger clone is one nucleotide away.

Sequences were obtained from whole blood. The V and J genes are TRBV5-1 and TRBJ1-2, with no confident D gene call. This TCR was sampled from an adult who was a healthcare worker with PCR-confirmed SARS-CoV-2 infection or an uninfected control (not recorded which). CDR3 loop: CASSPERPGNYGYTF. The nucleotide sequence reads TGCGCCAGCAGCCCCGAGAGGCCGGGGAACTATGGCTACACCTTC. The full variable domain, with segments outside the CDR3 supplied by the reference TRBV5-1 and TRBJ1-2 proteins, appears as KAGVTQTPRYLIKTRGQQVTLSCSPISGHRSVSWYQQTPGQGLQFLFEYFSETQRNKGNFPGRFSGRQFSNSRSEMNVSTLELGDSALYLCASSPERPGNYGYTFGSGTRLTVV.